This is a list of T cell receptor beta chains from one sample in a study of early T cells in non-severe SARS-CoV-2 infection. TCRdb re-derived calls from the 5' RACE reads in MiXCR, one entry per CDR3 protein. Here the sample spans some 61,000 distinct CDR3 sequences, approximately 10% being singletons. This sample comprised whole blood, obtained at baseline. The receptors originated from an adult who was a healthcare worker with PCR-confirmed SARS-CoV-2 infection or an uninfected control (not recorded which). CDR3s include the opening cysteine and the closing phenylalanine or tryptophan. A D gene is named only where the DNA matches it firmly. Rows may omit the clone size; those that give it use once, few, many or a size class.

V: TRBV28; D: TRBD2; size: many; J: TRBJ2-1; DNA: TGTGCCAGCAGTTTATACGGGGTATTGGGACTAGCGGGAGTGGAGCGGTTCTTC; CDR3: CASSLYGVLGLAGVERFF
V: TRBV19; D: -; size: -; J: TRBJ2-3; DNA: TGTGCCAGTAGTATTCCGGGGGGCGCCGGGAGAGATACGCAGTATTTT; CDR3: CASSIPGGAGRDTQYF
V: TRBV6-5; D: -; size: -; J: TRBJ1-1; DNA: TGTGCCAGCAATATGGCGGGGAACACTGAAGCTTTCTTT; CDR3: CASNMAGNTEAFF
V: TRBV7-2; D: -; size: few; J: TRBJ2-5; DNA: TGTGCCAGCAGCTTCCGGGACTTAAGGAACTTC; CDR3: CASSFRDLRNF
V: TRBV29-1; D: TRBD2; size: many; J: TRBJ2-1; DNA: TGCAGCGTGGACAAACCGCTAGCGGGCGGTGAGCAGTTCTTC; CDR3: CSVDKPLAGGEQFF
V: TRBV3-1; D: TRBD1; size: many; J: TRBJ2-1; DNA: TGTGCCAGCAGCCCTGGGACAGGGTGGTCGAATGAGCAGTTCTTC; CDR3: CASSPGTGWSNEQFF
V: TRBV24-1; D: TRBD2; size: -; J: TRBJ2-2; DNA: TGTGCCACCAGCTCAGCGGGAATGAACACCGGGGAGCTGTTTTTT; CDR3: CATSSAGMNTGELFF
V: TRBV3-1; D: -; size: -; J: TRBJ2-5; DNA: TGTGCCAGCACGTTGGGGGTCGGTCAAGAGACCCAGTACTTC; CDR3: CASTLGVGQETQYF
V: TRBV6-1; D: -; size: many; J: TRBJ2-6; DNA: TGTGCCAGCCAGTCTGGAGGGGGATACGGGGCCAACGTCCTGACTTTC; CDR3: CASQSGGGYGANVLTF
V: TRBV4-2; D: -; size: -; J: TRBJ1-1; DNA: TGTGCCAGCAGCCGAATAGGCTCCCGGGACACTGAAGCTTTCTTT; CDR3: CASSRIGSRDTEAFF
V: TRBV30; D: TRBD1; size: many; J: TRBJ1-5; DNA: TGTGCCTGGAGCCCGGACAGGGTCTCCCAGCCCCAGCATTTT; CDR3: CAWSPDRVSQPQHF
V: TRBV10-1; D: -; size: few; J: TRBJ2-2; DNA: TGCGCCAGCAGTGATAATTCCTTCAGGGGAACCGGGGAGCTGTTTTTT; CDR3: CASSDNSFRGTGELFF
V: TRBV2; D: -; size: -; J: TRBJ2-5; DNA: TGTGCCACCATCCCGGAGCCTCGGGAGACCCAGTACTTC; CDR3: CATIPEPRETQYF